What follows are 26 T cell receptor beta chains derived from one specimen sequenced in a study of blood T cell repertoires in COVID-19. Repertoires were generated with immunoSEQ multiplex PCR, while TCRdb's copy carries only in-frame clones and drops some. Among around 300,000 clones listed, around 90% were seen once. Material for sequencing was peripheral blood. These receptor sequences come from a man aged 50 or older with active or convalescent COVID-19.

V is TRBV5-4 and J is TRBJ2-1; 8 bases are a match to TRBD1. The germline V gene has CDR1 SGHNT and CDR2 YYREEE (reference sequence). The V gene end was trimmed by 3 bases and the J gene end by 2 bases; junction bases not matched to a gene: 1. The CDR3 sequence is 14 residues long. CDR3 coding DNA: TGTGCCAGCAGCTCGGGACAGGCCTACAATGAGCAGTTCTTC. Protein: CASSSGQAYNEQFF.

The rearrangement joins TRBV5-5 to TRBJ1-2; 7 positions agree with TRBD1. This CDR3 region has 15 residues. Germline assignment: CDR1 SGHKS and CDR2 YYEKEE (reference sequence). After removal of 0 bases from V and 5 bases from J, the junction contained 7 bases not matched to a gene. The chain's CDR3 is CASSLGTGTGYGYTF. CDR3 DNA: TGTGCCAGCAGCTTGGGGACAGGAACGGGGTATGGCTACACCTTC.

Concerning this clone itself: Distinct nucleotide sequences in the sample also encode this CDR3. This chain uses TRBV6-5 with TRBJ1-3; D not certain. CDR1 is MNHEY, CDR2 SVGAGI, per germline. V was shortened by 5 bases and J by 4 bases, with 12 bases between the two germline ends. The CDR3 is 14 residues long. The CDR3 sequence is CASSTGSSGNTIYF. DNA of the CDR3: TGTGCCAGCAGTACCGGGTCTTCGGGAAACACCATATATTTT.

This rearrangement joins TRBV18 to TRBJ2-1; weak D call: TRBD2 (5 bases). The germline V and J ends were trimmed by 7 bases and 5 bases, with 15 bases remaining between them. The CDR3 runs 14 residues. Germline CDR1 and CDR2: KGHSH and LQKENI. CDR3 loop: CASLWESGNNEQFF. DNA for the CDR3: TGTGCCAGCTTGTGGGAGAGCGGAAACAATGAGCAGTTCTTC.

The chain couples TRBV4-3 to TRBJ2-1, with a weak D call TRBD2 (5 bases). V lost 0 bases to trimming and J lost 0 bases, with 12 bases between them. The length of the CDR3 is 17 residues. The germline V gene has CDR1 LGHNA and CDR2 YSLEER. The CDR3 protein is CASSQEAGVSSYNEQFF. The CDR3 DNA is TGCGCCAGCAGCCAAGAAGCCGGGGTGAGCTCCTACAATGAGCAGTTCTTC.

This rearrangement joins TRBV2 to TRBJ1-5; D perhaps matches TRBD1 (5 bases). This CDR3 region has 16 residues. Trimming shortened V by 2 bases and J by 3 bases, and 14 bases separated the two germline ends. CDR1 and CDR2 from the germline V gene are SNHLY and FYNNEI. In nucleotides, the CDR3 is TGTGCCAGCAGTGAAAACGGGGGAGGAAACAATCAGCCCCAGCATTTT. Amino acids: CASSENGGGNNQPQHF. The full variable domain, in which reference TRBV2 and TRBJ1-5 provide the parts outside the CDR3, is EPEVTQTPSHQVTQMGQEVILRCVPISNHLYFYWYRQILGQKVEFLVSFYNNEISEKSEIFDDQFSVERPDGSNFTLKIRSTKLEDSAMYFCASSENGGGNNQPQHFGDGTRLSIL.

The chain has TRBV5-4 and TRBJ1-4; weak D call: TRBD1 (6 bases). This CDR3 has 15 amino acids. V was trimmed by 5 bases and J by 2 bases, leaving 13 bases between them. The germline V gene encodes CDR1 SGHNT and CDR2 YYREEE (reference sequence). The CDR3 spells CASSTAGGTNEKLFF. CDR3 bases: TGTGCCAGCAGTACCGCGGGGGGCACTAATGAAAAACTGTTTTTT.

This clone was seen a single time. V gene TRBV28 combines with J gene TRBJ2-5; D possibly corresponds to TRBD2 (7 bases). Germline-derived CDR1 and CDR2 are MDHEN and SYDVKM. Trimming pared 6 bases from V and 6 bases from J, leaving 23 bases between. The CDR3 consists of 16 residues. CDR3 nucleotide sequence: TGTGCCAGCAGACGAAAAGGGGGAGGGGATCTTAAGACCCAGTACTTC. Protein product: CASRRKGGGDLKTQYF.

The rearrangement joins TRBV3-1 (or the pseudogene TRBV3-2) to TRBJ2-7; perhaps TRBD2 as D (5 bases). The ends were cut back, 0 bases at V and 2 bases at J, with 8 bases in the middle. CDR1 LGHDT and CDR2 YNNKEL come from the germline V gene (reference sequence). The CDR3 runs to 14 residues. The CDR3 sequence: CASSQESGTYEQYF. In DNA, the CDR3 is TGTGCCAGCAGCCAAGAAAGCGGAACCTACGAGCAGTACTTC.

This clone has a single count. The genes are TRBV20-1 and TRBJ1-1, with TRBD1 as a possible D gene (5 bases). CDR3 length: 12 residues. Looked up from germline, CDR1 is DFQATT and CDR2 is SNEGSKA (reference sequence). V was shortened by 3 bases and J by 6 bases, with 11 bases between the two germline ends. CDR3 in DNA: TGCAGTGCTAGTCCCGCCAGGGCTGAAGCTTTCTTT. Translating gives CSASPARAEAFF.

About this clone: The sample carries other DNA sequences with the same CDR3. The chain links TRBV5-1 to TRBJ2-7, with 7 bases aligning to TRBD1. This CDR3 spans 13 amino acids. V lost 4 bases, J lost 1 base, and 2 bases stayed unmatched. Per the germline V gene, CDR1 is SGHRS and CDR2 is YFSETQ. CDR3 nucleotides: TGCGCCAGCAGCCTACAGGGGTCCTACGAGCAGTACTTC. It translates to CASSLQGSYEQYF.

This chain uses TRBV4-3 with TRBJ1-6; TRBD1 agrees at 7 bases. The CDR3 runs 15 residues. CDR1 is LGHNA, CDR2 YSLEER, per germline. V lost 4 bases and J lost 7; bases outside the gene matches: 7. The CDR3 loop reads CASSPSTGENSPLHF. The CDR3 bases are TGCGCCAGCAGCCCTTCTACAGGGGAGAATTCACCCCTCCACTTT.

The gene calls are TRBV5-1 and TRBJ2-2, with 9 bases lining up with TRBD1. This CDR3 has 17 residues. The V and J ends lost 4 bases and 1 base, in that order; junction bases with no gene match: 8. The germline CDR1 and CDR2 sequences are SGHRS and YFSETQ. CDR3 region: CASSPRTGDWNTGELFF. The CDR3 DNA is TGCGCCAGCAGCCCCCGGACAGGGGATTGGAACACCGGGGAGCTGTTTTTT.

The count of this clone is one. The J gene is TRBJ2-3, the V gene TRBV2; the match to TRBD2 covers 11 bases. Germline CDR1 is SNHLY and CDR2 is FYNNEI. V trimming: 4 bases; J trimming: 2 bases; junction bases outside the gene matches: 2. CDR3 length equals 15 residues. CDR3 amino acids: CASSGLAGPTDTQYF. CDR3 nucleotide sequence: TGTGCCAGCAGTGGACTAGCGGGACCCACAGATACGCAGTATTTT.

The CDR3 region has the DNA TGTGCCAGCAGCGTCGTAGGGGGGGACTTCGCCCAAGCTTTCTTT. This codes for CASSVVGGDFAQAFF. V is TRBV9 and J is TRBJ1-1; TRBD1 might be the D (6 bases). The germline gives CDR1 SGDLS, CDR2 YYNGEE. This CDR3 spans 15 amino acids. The V end was cut by 2 bases, the J end by 9 bases, with 20 bases between.

The chain uses TRBV9 and TRBJ2-6, with D tentatively TRBD2 (6 bases). The CDR3 length is 15 residues. Germline V gives CDR1 SGDLS, CDR2 YYNGEE. Trimming cost V 10 bases and J 0 bases, with 14 bases left between them. The CDR3 bases are TGTGCCCTAGCGCGGTGCTCCTCTGGGGCCAACGTCCTGACTTTC. This gives the protein CALARCSSGANVLTF.

This chain joins TRBV11-2 and TRBJ2-7, with 16 bases identical to TRBD2. This CDR3 has 16 amino acids. Germline-derived CDR1 and CDR2 are SGHAT and FQNNGV. J gave up 6 bases and V 5 bases, and 7 bases lay outside the gene matches. The CDR3 loop reads CASSGSGTSGRGEQYF. The CDR3 DNA sequence: TGTGCCAGCAGCGGTTCCGGGACTAGCGGGAGGGGCGAGCAGTACTTC.

This clone has a single count. This chain joins TRBV6-6 and TRBJ1-4, with TRBD1 identical over 7 bases. V shed 6 bases and J 8 bases; nucleotides not matched to a gene: 6. Germline V gives CDR1 MNHNY, CDR2 SVGAGI (reference sequence). The CDR3 runs to 13 residues. The CDR3 DNA reads as TGTGCCAGCAGCCTGACAGGGAGAGAAAAACTGTTTTTT. It is translated as CASSLTGREKLFF.

The V and J genes are TRBV19 and TRBJ1-1, with D uncertain. The ends were cut back, 0 bases at V and 11 bases at J, with 7 bases in the middle. The germline V gene encodes CDR1 LNHDA and CDR2 SQIVND (reference sequence). The length of the CDR3 is 11 residues. CDR3 amino acids: CASSIEGEAFF. CDR3 DNA: TGTGCCAGTAGTATAGAAGGAGAGGCTTTCTTT.

The gene calls are TRBV6-5 and TRBJ1-4, with 7 bases fitting TRBD1. J gave up 4 bases and V 5 bases, and 7 bases lay outside the gene matches. The CDR3 totals 15 residues. Germline-derived CDR1 and CDR2 are MNHEY and SVGAGI. CDR3 loop: CASSRDRDSNEKLFF. DNA for the CDR3: TGTGCCAGCAGTCGGGACCGGGACAGTAATGAAAAACTGTTTTTT.

This chain uses TRBV19 with TRBJ1-2, with 9 bases identical to TRBD1. This CDR3 contains 16 residues. Trimming cost V 5 bases and J 3 bases; bases outside gene matches: 10. Germline V gene lookup returns CDR1 LNHDA and CDR2 SQIVND (reference sequence). The CDR3 region is CASSPLGRQGDYGYTF. The CDR3 DNA reads TGTGCCAGTAGTCCCCTCGGGAGACAGGGGGACTATGGCTACACCTTC.

This chain connects TRBV6-1 to TRBJ2-1, with 8 positions matching TRBD1. The CDR3 loop spans 16 amino acids. With V trimmed by 0 bases and J by 5 bases, 6 bases remained unmatched. CDR1 is MNHNS, CDR2 SASEGT, per germline. The CDR3: CASSEAARQGHNEQFF. The CDR3 nucleotides read TGTGCCAGCAGTGAAGCAGCGAGACAGGGGCACAATGAGCAGTTCTTC.

The chain combines TRBV28 with TRBJ1-2; the match to TRBD1 covers 8 bases. Losses at the gene ends were 2 bases for V and 0 bases for J; bases not matched to a gene: 8. CDR1 is MDHEN and CDR2 is SYDVKM in the germline V gene. The CDR3 consists of 17 residues. The CDR3 here is CASSLNVGDRTNYGYTF. Here the CDR3 DNA reads TGTGCCAGCAGTTTAAATGTCGGGGACAGGACTAACTATGGCTACACCTTC.

The chain joins TRBV2 to TRBJ1-2; 8 bases map to TRBD1. Germline assignment: CDR1 SNHLY and CDR2 FYNNEI. The CDR3 consists of 14 residues. V lost 7 bases to trimming and J lost 3 bases; unmatched junction nucleotides: 7. In DNA form, the CDR3 reads TGTGCCAGCAATGGGCAGGGGGCATACTATGGCTACACCTTC. Its protein product is CASNGQGAYYGYTF.

The chain joins TRBV19 to TRBJ2-7; 9 nucleotides align to TRBD1. Germline V CDR1 and CDR2: LNHDA, SQIVND (reference sequence). The CDR3 length is 13 residues. V trimming: 8 bases; J trimming: 3 bases; junction bases outside the gene matches: 5. In nucleotides, the CDR3 is TGTGCCAGTCAGGACAGGGGAGGCTACGAGCAGTACTTC. Encoded protein: CASQDRGGYEQYF.

The V and J genes are TRBV6-2 or TRBV6-3 and TRBJ2-6; 7 bases align to TRBD1. The CDR3 has 18 residues. The germline V gene encodes CDR1 MNHEY and CDR2 SVGEGT. The V gene end was trimmed by 5 bases and the J gene end by 2 bases; junction bases not matched to a gene: 12. CDR3 sequence (DNA): TGTGCCAGCAGTCTACAGACACTCACAGGGGCTGGGGCCAACGTCCTGACTTTC. Its protein is CASSLQTLTGAGANVLTF.